A single T cell receptor beta chain is shown here with its context. The target antigen is unknown. The data originate from a study of cytomegalovirus exposure and HLA in healthy donors. The PCR employed 60 Vbeta primers together with 13 Jbeta primers. Some clones are missing from TCRdb's copy, which holds only in-frame ones; the method was immunoSEQ multiplex PCR. The sample's table shows over 70,000 clones. Points from the study as a whole: According to the study, approximately 150 TCR beta chains were cytomegalovirus-associated.

From germline, CDR1 is SGHTA and CDR2 FQGNSA. The V and J ends lost 1 base and 6 bases respectively, with 3 bases between them. This CDR3 spans 12 amino acids. The TCR originated in a middle-aged woman in good health and CMV-seropositive. The specimen was PBMCs. This chain links TRBV7-2 with TRBJ2-2; D ambiguous. As DNA, the CDR3 is TGTGCCAGCAGCTTAGTATCCGGGGAGCTGTTTTTT. Its translation is CASSLVSGELFF. The full variable domain, with the rest looked up from reference TRBV7-2 and TRBJ2-2, is GAGVSQSPSNKVTEKGKDVELRCDPISGHTALYWYRQSLGQGLEFLIYFQGNSAPDKSGLPSDRFSAERTGGSVSTLTIQRTQQEDSAVYLCASSLVSGELFFGEGSRLTVL.